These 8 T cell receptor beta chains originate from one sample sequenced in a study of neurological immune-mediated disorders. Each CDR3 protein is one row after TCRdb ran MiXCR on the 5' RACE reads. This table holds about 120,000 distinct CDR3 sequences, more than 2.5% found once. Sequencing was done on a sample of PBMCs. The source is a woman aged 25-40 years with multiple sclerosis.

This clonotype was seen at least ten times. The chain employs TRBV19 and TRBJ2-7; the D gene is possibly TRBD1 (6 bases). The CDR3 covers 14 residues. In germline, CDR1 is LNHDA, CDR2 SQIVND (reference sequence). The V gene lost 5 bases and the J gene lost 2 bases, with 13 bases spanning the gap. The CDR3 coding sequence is TGTGCCAGTAGTGAATCCAGGGGTCCCTACGAGCAGTACTTC. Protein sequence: CASSESRGPYEQYF. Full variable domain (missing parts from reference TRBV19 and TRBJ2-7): DGGITQSPKYLFRKEGQNVTLSCEQNLNHDAMYWYRQDPGQGLRLIYYSQIVNDFQKGDIAEGYSVSREKKESFPLTVTSAQKNPTAFYLCASSESRGPYEQYFGPGTRLTVT.

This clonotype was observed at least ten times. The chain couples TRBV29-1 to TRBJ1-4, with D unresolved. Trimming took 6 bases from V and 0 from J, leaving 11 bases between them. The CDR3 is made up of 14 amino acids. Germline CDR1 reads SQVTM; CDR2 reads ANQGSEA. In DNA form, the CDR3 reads TGCAGCGTCGCGGGGAGGGCAACTAATGAAAAACTGTTTTTT. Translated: CSVAGRATNEKLFF.

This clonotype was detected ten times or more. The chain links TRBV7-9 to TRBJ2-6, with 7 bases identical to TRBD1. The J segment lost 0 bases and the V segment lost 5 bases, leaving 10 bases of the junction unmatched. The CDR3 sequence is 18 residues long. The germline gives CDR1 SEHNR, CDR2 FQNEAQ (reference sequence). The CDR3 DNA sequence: TGTGCCAGCAGCCGTTGGACAGGCACAGGCTCTGGGGCCAACGTCCTGACTTTC. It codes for CASSRWTGTGSGANVLTF.

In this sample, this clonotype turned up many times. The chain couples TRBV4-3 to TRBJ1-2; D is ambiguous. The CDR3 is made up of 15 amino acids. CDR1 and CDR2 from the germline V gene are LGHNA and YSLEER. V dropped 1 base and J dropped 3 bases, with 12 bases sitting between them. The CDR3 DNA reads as TGCGCCAGCAGCCAAGGGTGGGGAATCGACTATGGCTACACCTTC. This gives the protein CASSQGWGIDYGYTF.

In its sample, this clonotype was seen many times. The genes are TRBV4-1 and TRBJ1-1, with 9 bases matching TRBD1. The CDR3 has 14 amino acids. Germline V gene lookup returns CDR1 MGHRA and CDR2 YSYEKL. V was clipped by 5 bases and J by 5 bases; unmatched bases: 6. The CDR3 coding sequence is TGCGCCAGCAGCGGACAGGGGTGGTCAACTGAAGCTTTCTTT. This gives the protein CASSGQGWSTEAFF.

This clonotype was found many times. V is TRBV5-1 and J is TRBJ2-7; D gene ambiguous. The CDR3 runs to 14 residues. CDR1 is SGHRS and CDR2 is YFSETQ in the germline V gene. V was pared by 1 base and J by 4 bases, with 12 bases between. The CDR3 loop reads CASSLQEQHYEQYF. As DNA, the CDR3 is TGCGCCAGCAGCTTGCAGGAACAGCATTACGAGCAGTACTTC. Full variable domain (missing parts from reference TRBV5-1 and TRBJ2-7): KAGVTQTPRYLIKTRGQQVTLSCSPISGHRSVSWYQQTPGQGLQFLFEYFSETQRNKGNFPGRFSGRQFSNSRSEMNVSTLELGDSALYLCASSLQEQHYEQYFGPGTRLTVT.

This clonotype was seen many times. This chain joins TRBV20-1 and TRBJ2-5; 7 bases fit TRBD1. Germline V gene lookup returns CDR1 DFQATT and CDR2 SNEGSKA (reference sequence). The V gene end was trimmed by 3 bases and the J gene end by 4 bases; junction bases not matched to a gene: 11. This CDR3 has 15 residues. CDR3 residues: CSASRATGIGETQYF. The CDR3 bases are TGCAGTGCTAGTAGGGCGACAGGGATTGGAGAGACCCAGTACTTC.

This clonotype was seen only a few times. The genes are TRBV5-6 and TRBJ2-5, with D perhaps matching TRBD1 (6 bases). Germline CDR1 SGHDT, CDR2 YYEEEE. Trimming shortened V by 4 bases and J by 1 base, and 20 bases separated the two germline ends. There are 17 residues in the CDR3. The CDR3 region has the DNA TGTGCCAGCAGCCTATTTAAATCCGGGACACTCCAAGAGACCCAGTACTTC. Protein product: CASSLFKSGTLQETQYF.